This T cell receptor (beta chain) was sequenced during a study of CD8+CD57+ T cells in acquired aplastic anemia. Overall study context: Quantities of DNA derived from sorted CD4+ and CD8+ cells averaged around 3 ug. Points from the study as a whole: Researchers report that around 30 CD8+ CDR3 sequences appeared in both patients and controls.

This CDR3 is 12 amino acids long. CDR1 is ENHRY, CDR2 SYGVKD, per germline. V shed 7 bases and J shed 12 bases, with 18 bases lying between them. An expansion of CD8+CD57+ cells by flow cytometry had been shown in patients chosen for sequencing. Every patient had severe acquired aplastic anemia. The template for TCR beta VDJ and CDR3 sequence profiling was genomic DNA. TCRdb ran MiXCR on the reads and lists one entry per CDR3 protein. Among around 430,000 distinct CDR3 sequences listed, under 40% were seen once. Of note for this clonotype: Antigen: not known.

The sequencing input was sorted CD4+, CD8+, or CD8+CD57+ T cells (not recorded which) from PBMCs. This chain joins TRBV10-3 and TRBJ1-2; no definite D call. The clonotype was recovered from a human donor with aplastic anemia. The DNA for the CDR3 is TGTGCCATCATTGGAGCTGACTCTGGAAACACCTTC. Protein: CAIIGADSGNTF.